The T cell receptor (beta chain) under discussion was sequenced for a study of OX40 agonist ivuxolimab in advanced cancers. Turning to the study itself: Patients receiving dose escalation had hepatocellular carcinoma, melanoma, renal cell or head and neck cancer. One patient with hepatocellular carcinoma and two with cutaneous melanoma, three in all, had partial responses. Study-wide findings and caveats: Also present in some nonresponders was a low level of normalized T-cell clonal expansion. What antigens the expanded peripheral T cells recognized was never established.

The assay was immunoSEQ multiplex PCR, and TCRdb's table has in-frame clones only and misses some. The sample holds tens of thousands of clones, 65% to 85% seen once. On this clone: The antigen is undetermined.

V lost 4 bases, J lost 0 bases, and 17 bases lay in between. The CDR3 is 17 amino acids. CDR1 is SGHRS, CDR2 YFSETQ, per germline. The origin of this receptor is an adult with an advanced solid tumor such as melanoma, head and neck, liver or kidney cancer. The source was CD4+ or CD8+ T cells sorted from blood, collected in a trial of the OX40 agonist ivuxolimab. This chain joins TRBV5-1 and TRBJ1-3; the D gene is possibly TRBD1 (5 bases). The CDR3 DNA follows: TGCGCCAGCAGCCCCGTGGCAGGGCGCTACTCTGGAAACACCATATATTTT. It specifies CASSPVAGRYSGNTIYF.